The entry below gives a single T cell receptor beta chain sequence along with its context. Using immunoSEQ multiplex PCR, the repertoire was profiled, and TCRdb retains in-frame clones only, with some absent. The sample yields over a thousand clones, 26% seen once. These data are taken from a study of T cells in localized non-small cell lung cancer. This CDR3 is built from 15 residues. Germline loops: CDR1 SGHNT, CDR2 YENEEA. V dropped 5 bases and J dropped 4 bases, with 17 bases sitting between them. The starting material was normal lung tissue next to the tumor, obtained before any cancer treatment. This TCR was sampled from a man between 40 and 70 years old with stage II lung adenocarcinoma. This sequence joins TRBV11-3 and TRBJ1-2; D is perhaps TRBD1 (5 bases). The CDR3 DNA sequence: TGTGCCAGCAGCCTGGGGGGTCAGGGTTTCTATGGCTACACCTTC. Translation gives CASSLGGQGFYGYTF.